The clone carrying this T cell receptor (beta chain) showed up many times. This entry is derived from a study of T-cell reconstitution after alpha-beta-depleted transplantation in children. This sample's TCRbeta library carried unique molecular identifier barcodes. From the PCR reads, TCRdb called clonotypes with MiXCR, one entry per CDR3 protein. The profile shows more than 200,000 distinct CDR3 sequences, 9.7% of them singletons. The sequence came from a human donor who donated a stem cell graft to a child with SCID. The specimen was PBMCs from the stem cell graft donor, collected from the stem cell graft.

The CDR3 nucleotides read TGCAGTGCTAGAGATGGCCAGGGCGGCACTGAAGCTTTCTTT. It is translated as CSARDGQGGTEAFF. The genes are TRBV20-1 and TRBJ1-1, with D perhaps matching TRBD1 (5 bases). The CDR3 length is 14 residues. V lost 0 bases and J 4 bases, leaving 12 bases between the germline ends. Per germline, CDR1 DFQATT and CDR2 SNEGSKA (reference sequence).